This is a list of T cell receptor beta chains from one sample in a study of cytomegalovirus exposure and HLA in healthy donors. Only in-frame clones appear in the TCRdb table, and some are missing; sequencing was by immunoSEQ multiplex PCR. This table holds a few hundred thousand clones, around 80% found once. Sequencing was done on a sample of PBMCs. All receptors derive from a woman between 35 and 50 years old in good health and CMV-seronegative. Each CDR3 is given with its conserved first and last residue. Each record gives: clone size, V gene, J gene, D gene, CDR3 length, CDR3 protein, CDR3 DNA. The D gene is left open where the match is weak. Clone size is stated in some rows and not others, as once, few, many or a class when expanded.

size: NA; V: TRBV2; J: TRBJ1-1; D: TRBD1; length: 14; CDR3: CASRMGQGNTEAFF; DNA: TGTGCCAGCAGGATGGGACAGGGGAACACTGAAGCTTTCTTT
size: once; V: TRBV7-3; J: TRBJ2-1; D: TRBD2; length: 15; CDR3: CASSQTSGGRNEQFF; DNA: TGTGCCAGCAGCCAAACTAGCGGGGGTCGCAATGAGCAGTTCTTC
size: NA; V: TRBV5-1; J: TRBJ2-5; D: NA; length: 15; CDR3: CASSLLQGYQETQYF; DNA: TGCGCCAGCAGCTTGCTACAGGGATACCAAGAGACCCAGTACTTC
size: NA; V: TRBV5-1; J: TRBJ2-7; D: NA; length: 14; CDR3: CASSFSSPSYEQYF; DNA: TGCGCCAGCAGCTTTTCATCGCCGAGTTACGAGCAGTACTTC
size: NA; V: TRBV28; J: TRBJ1-5; D: NA; length: 14; CDR3: CASRGGTSNQPQHF; DNA: TGTGCCAGCCGAGGGGGAACCAGCAATCAGCCCCAGCATTTT
size: NA; V: TRBV27; J: TRBJ1-1; D: NA; length: 15; CDR3: CASSPWTQRNTEAFF; DNA: TGTGCCAGCAGCCCATGGACACAGAGAAACACTGAAGCTTTCTTT
size: once; V: TRBV29-1; J: TRBJ2-4; D: TRBD1; length: 16; CDR3: CSVYSGTGRAKNIQYF; DNA: TGCAGCGTTTATTCCGGGACAGGGAGAGCCAAAAACATTCAGTACTTC
size: NA; V: TRBV18; J: TRBJ2-5; D: NA; length: 13; CDR3: CASSPLGLETQYF; DNA: TGTGCCAGCTCACCCTTGGGGCTAGAGACCCAGTACTTC
size: NA; V: TRBV11-2; J: TRBJ1-2; D: NA; length: 12; CDR3: CASSSRRFGYTF; DNA: TGTGCCAGCAGCTCTCGTCGTTTTGGCTACACCTTC
size: NA; V: TRBV18; J: TRBJ1-6; D: NA; length: 16; CDR3: CASSPPRQAMGSPLHF; DNA: TGTGCCAGCTCACCACCTCGACAGGCTATGGGTTCACCCCTCCACTTT
size: NA; V: TRBV28; J: TRBJ2-6; D: TRBD2; length: 18; CDR3: CASRGIAGAPSGANVLTF; DNA: TGTGCCAGCAGGGGGATAGCGGGGGCCCCCTCTGGGGCCAACGTCCTGACTTTC
size: NA; V: TRBV25-1; J: TRBJ1-1; D: NA; length: 14; CDR3: CASSEPGQLTEAFF; DNA: TGTGCCAGCAGTGAACCAGGACAGCTTACTGAAGCTTTCTTT
size: NA; V: TRBV7-9; J: TRBJ1-3; D: NA; length: 12; CDR3: CTSKVVGNTIYF; DNA: TGTACCAGCAAAGTAGTTGGAAACACCATATATTTT
size: few; V: TRBV6-5; J: TRBJ2-1; D: NA; length: 13; CDR3: CASRMDSYNEQFF; DNA: TGTGCCAGCAGGATGGACAGCTACAATGAGCAGTTCTTC
size: NA; V: TRBV11-2; J: TRBJ2-3; D: NA; length: 19; CDR3: CASSLPAGYRGSSTDTQYF; DNA: TGTGCCAGCAGCTTGCCGGCTGGCTACCGGGGAAGTAGCACAGATACGCAGTATTTT
size: NA; V: TRBV2; J: TRBJ2-1; D: NA; length: 16; CDR3: CASSEAGGLLYNEQFF; DNA: TGTGCCAGCAGTGAAGCCGGGGGGCTCCTCTACAATGAGCAGTTCTTC
size: few; V: TRBV2; J: TRBJ2-2; D: TRBD2; length: 15; CDR3: CASSAGGPNTGELFF; DNA: TGTGCCAGCAGTGCGGGGGGGCCAAACACCGGGGAGCTGTTTTTT
size: once; V: TRBV6-5; J: TRBJ2-2; D: NA; length: 16; CDR3: CASSSRGFVNTGELFF; DNA: TGTGCCAGCAGTTCCAGGGGTTTCGTTAACACCGGGGAGCTGTTTTTT
size: NA; V: TRBV5-5; J: TRBJ2-2; D: TRBD2; length: 15; CDR3: CASSLSGGNTGELFF; DNA: TGTGCCAGCAGCTTGTCGGGGGGGAACACCGGGGAGCTGTTTTTT
size: NA; V: TRBV18; J: TRBJ2-7; D: TRBD1; length: 14; CDR3: CASSGQGGAYEQYF; DNA: TGTGCCAGCTCAGGACAGGGGGGCGCCTACGAGCAGTACTTC
size: NA; V: TRBV19; J: TRBJ2-3; D: TRBD1; length: 15; CDR3: CASSFPTGSTDTQYF; DNA: TGTGCCAGTAGTTTCCCGACAGGGAGCACAGATACGCAGTATTTT
size: NA; V: TRBV5-1; J: TRBJ1-1; D: NA; length: 14; CDR3: CASRDTGMNTEAFF; DNA: TGCGCCAGCAGAGATACAGGGATGAACACTGAAGCTTTCTTT